The 23 T cell receptor beta chains presented below share a single source sample, sequenced in a study of shared clonotypes between healthy human individuals. The naive CD8 fraction comprised CD45RO-negative cells positively selected for CCR7 and excluded terminally differentiated effector memory CD45RA+ cells. Generated by immunoSEQ multiplex PCR, the TCRdb table keeps only in-frame clones and is missing some. Of hundreds of thousands of clones listed, about 95% are singletons. Input material: naive CD8+ T cells sorted from blood. These TCRs come from a woman in her twenties or thirties in good health.

The rearrangement uses TRBV5-6 and TRBJ1-5, with 7 positions matching TRBD1. This CDR3 is 13 amino acids long. Per germline, CDR1 SGHDT and CDR2 YYEEEE. The ends lost 4 bases at V and 7 bases at J; junction bases unmatched: 5. The CDR3 protein is CASSPGQSQPQHF. The CDR3 bases are TGTGCCAGCAGCCCGGGACAGTCCCAGCCCCAGCATTTT.

The V gene is TRBV11-2, the J gene TRBJ2-1; 15 nucleotides match TRBD2. Germline CDR1 reads SGHAT; CDR2 reads FQNNGV. V lost 5 bases and J lost 6; bases outside the gene matches: 8. This CDR3 contains 17 residues. The CDR3 region has the DNA TGTGCCAGCAGCCCAGGGACTAGCGGGAGGAGTGGCAATGAGCAGTTCTTC. It encodes CASSPGTSGRSGNEQFF. Full variable domain (remainder filled in from reference TRBV11-2 and TRBJ2-1): EAGVAQSPRYKIIEKRQSVAFWCNPISGHATLYWYQQILGQGPKLLIQFQNNGVVDDSQLPKDRFSAERLKGVDSTLKIQPAKLEDSAVYLCASSPGTSGRSGNEQFFGPGTRLTVL.

To note about this clone: It may be a read error: a sequence one base away is much more abundant. The identical CDR3 is also encoded by other nucleotide sequences in the sample. The chain couples TRBV7-9 to TRBJ2-7; TRBD1 matches at 11 bases. The trim removed 4 bases at V and 3 bases at J, leaving 2 bases unmatched. Germline CDR1 is SEHNR and CDR2 is FQNEAQ (reference sequence). This CDR3 region has 14 residues. The CDR3 loop reads CASSSGTGGYEQYF. The CDR3 DNA reads TGTGCCAGCAGCTCCGGGACAGGGGGCTACGAGCAGTACTTC.

The J gene is TRBJ2-7, the V gene TRBV5-6, with D possibly TRBD2 on 6 matching bases. V was pared by 0 bases and J by 6 bases, with 16 bases between. Looked up from germline, CDR1 is SGHDT and CDR2 is YYEEEE. CDR3 length equals 15 residues. CDR3 in DNA: TGTGCCAGCAGCTTGGCCGGAGGGAATCTCGGCGAGCAGTACTTC. Translated: CASSLAGGNLGEQYF.

This clone was found once. The chain is built from TRBV2 and TRBJ1-1; no definite D call. V lost 9 bases to trimming and J lost 8 bases, with 7 bases between them. This CDR3 has 9 amino acids. Germline V CDR1 and CDR2: SNHLY, FYNNEI. The CDR3 region has the DNA TGTGCCAGTGCAAGAGAAGCTTTCTTT. This translates into CASAREAFF.

This sequence joins TRBV7-6 and TRBJ1-3; D gene unclear. The ends were cut back, 5 bases at V and 0 bases at J, with 11 bases in the middle. The CDR3 is 15 amino acids. Germline CDR1 reads SGHVS; CDR2 reads FNYEAQ. This CDR3 is CASSRGPASGNTIYF. The CDR3 coding sequence is TGTGCCAGCAGCCGCGGACCGGCCTCTGGAAACACCATATATTTT.

The rearrangement joins TRBV7-7 to TRBJ2-2; 13 bases agree with TRBD2. This CDR3 contains 20 residues. V lost 4 bases, J lost 4 bases, and 15 bases stayed unmatched. Germline lookup yields CDR1 SSHAT and CDR2 FNYEAQ (reference sequence). The CDR3 nucleotides are TGTGCCAGCAGCTCCGTCCCGGGACTAGCGGGAAAGCGCGGCACCGGGGAGCTGTTTTTT. Its translation is CASSSVPGLAGKRGTGELFF. The variable domain in full, completed from reference TRBV7-7 and TRBJ2-2, reads GAGVSQSPRYKVTKRGQDVTLRCDPISSHATLYWYQQALGQGPEFLTYFNYEAQPDKSGLPSDRFSAERPEGSISTLTIQRTEQRDSAMYRCASSSVPGLAGKRGTGELFFGEGSRLTVL.

The rearrangement uses TRBV4-1 and TRBJ2-7; 9 bases align to TRBD1. V was pared by 5 bases and J by 2 bases, with 4 bases of the junction left unmatched. CDR1 is MGHRA and CDR2 is YSYEKL in the germline V gene. CDR3 length equals 14 residues. The CDR3 here is CASSWGTGTYEQYF. In DNA, the CDR3 is TGCGCCAGCAGCTGGGGGACAGGGACCTACGAGCAGTACTTC.

This rearrangement joins TRBV11-2 to TRBJ2-1, with a tentative D call TRBD2 (5 bases). The germline V and J ends were trimmed by 8 bases and 0 bases, with 11 bases remaining between them. Per the germline V gene, CDR1 is SGHAT and CDR2 is FQNNGV. The CDR3 has 14 residues. DNA of the CDR3: TGTGCCAGCGGACTCGAGAGCTCCTACAATGAGCAGTTCTTC. This sequence encodes CASGLESSYNEQFF.

The sample holds one count of this clone. This chain links TRBV4-1 with TRBJ2-2; 9 nucleotides agree with TRBD1. Losses at the gene ends were 2 bases for V and 0 bases for J; bases not matched to a gene: 1. The CDR3 extends over 16 amino acids. Germline CDR1 is MGHRA and CDR2 is YSYEKL. The CDR3 spells CASSQRTGANTGELFF. CDR3 DNA: TGCGCCAGCAGCCAACGGACAGGGGCGAACACCGGGGAGCTGTTTTTT.

This clone was detected a few times. The CDR3 DNA sequence: TGCGCCAGCAGGACTAGCCCGCAGTATTTT. This gives the protein CASRTSPQYF. V gene TRBV10-2 combines with J gene TRBJ2-3; 7 positions match TRBD2. After removal of 6 bases from V and 10 bases from J, the junction contained 1 base not matched to a gene. CDR1 and CDR2 from the germline V gene are WSHSY and SAAADI. The CDR3 spans 10 residues.

This clone showed up just once. The rearrangement joins TRBV5-4 to TRBJ2-5, with 8 bases fitting TRBD2. Trimming at V came to 2 bases and at J to 13 bases, leaving 4 bases not matched to a gene. There are 11 residues in the CDR3. From germline, CDR1 is SGHNT and CDR2 YYREEE (reference sequence). The DNA for the CDR3 is TGTGCCAGCAGCTTCGGGGGGGCCCTGTACTTC. Translation gives CASSFGGALYF.

The chain employs TRBV27 and TRBJ1-6, with D perhaps matching TRBD1 (5 bases). The CDR3 runs to 14 residues. The V gene lost 2 bases and the J gene lost 9 bases, with 11 bases spanning the gap. The V gene's germline CDR1 is MNHEY and CDR2 SMNVEV (reference sequence). This CDR3 reads CASSLGGLGSPLHF. Here the CDR3 DNA reads TGTGCCAGCAGTTTAGGGGGATTAGGTTCACCCCTCCACTTT.

The chain has TRBV14 and TRBJ1-3; TRBD1 agrees at 9 bases. CDR3 length: 15 amino acids. V lost 5 bases and J lost 2; bases outside the gene matches: 4. The germline gives CDR1 SGHDN, CDR2 FVKESK. This chain's CDR3 is CASSETGGTGNTIYF. The CDR3 DNA reads TGTGCCAGCAGCGAAACAGGGGGCACTGGAAACACCATATATTTT. The full variable domain, in which reference TRBV14 and TRBJ1-3 provide the parts outside the CDR3, is EAGVTQFPSHSVIEKGQTVTLRCDPISGHDNLYWYRRVMGKEIKFLLHFVKESKQDESGMPNNRFLAERTGGTYSTLKVQPAELEDSGVYFCASSETGGTGNTIYFGEGSWLTVV.

The chain combines TRBV7-9 with TRBJ1-1; 7 positions match TRBD1. V lost 5 bases, J lost 6 bases, and 3 bases stayed unmatched. In germline, CDR1 is SEHNR, CDR2 FQNEAQ (reference sequence). This CDR3 spans 12 amino acids. The DNA of the CDR3 is TGTGCCAGCAGCCAGGGGGTCCCTGAAGCTTTCTTT. Its translation is CASSQGVPEAFF.

The chain carries TRBV28 and TRBJ2-7, with 7 bases matching TRBD1. CDR3 size: 14 residues. Germline values: CDR1 MDHEN, CDR2 SYDVKM. Trimming cost V 2 bases and J 2 bases; bases outside gene matches: 3. CDR3 nucleotide sequence: TGTGCCAGCAGTTTAGCCGGGACAGCCTACGAGCAGTACTTC. Translation: CASSLAGTAYEQYF.

This chain links TRBV27 with TRBJ1-2; no reliable D call. V lost 7 bases and J lost 11, with 17 bases in between. The CDR3 runs 12 residues. Germline CDR1 MNHEY, CDR2 SMNVEV (reference sequence). The CDR3 is CASTSPGFGYTF. Written as DNA, the CDR3 is TGTGCCAGCACCTCCCCGGGATTCGGGTACACCTTC.

This chain uses TRBV27 with TRBJ2-3; 7 bases match TRBD2. CDR3 size: 14 residues. J lost 1 base, V lost 2 bases, and 0 bases had no gene match. Germline CDR1 MNHEY, CDR2 SMNVEV (reference sequence). CDR3 DNA sequence: TGTGCCAGCAGTTTACGGGAGGGCACAGATACGCAGTATTTT. It yields the protein CASSLREGTDTQYF.

The chain recombines TRBV30 with TRBJ2-1, with a tentative D call TRBD2 (6 bases). Trimming pared 2 bases from V and 8 bases from J, leaving 10 bases between. The CDR3 has 12 amino acids. CDR1 is GTSNPN and CDR2 is SVGIG in the germline V gene (reference sequence). This chain's CDR3 is CAWSLSSDEQFF. As DNA, the CDR3 is TGTGCCTGGAGTTTATCTAGCGATGAGCAGTTCTTC.

This chain connects TRBV6-6 to TRBJ2-3; weak D call: TRBD1 (5 bases). This CDR3 is 15 amino acids long. CDR1 and CDR2 from the germline V gene are MNHNY and SVGAGI (reference sequence). V was trimmed by 4 bases and J by 5 bases, leaving 16 bases between them. CDR3 in DNA: TGTGCCAGCAGTTTCAGGGAATACTTGATAGATACGCAGTATTTT. Amino acid sequence: CASSFREYLIDTQYF.

This chain connects TRBV19 to TRBJ2-1; 15 positions match TRBD2. This CDR3 region has 19 residues. The germline V gene has CDR1 LNHDA and CDR2 SQIVND (reference sequence). The junction had 15 bases not matched to a gene; V was cut back by 5 bases and J by 7 bases. CDR3 sequence (DNA): TGTGCCAGTAGTGAAACCCTCCATGGACTAGCGGGGGGGTGGAATGAGCAGTTCTTC. Encoded protein: CASSETLHGLAGGWNEQFF.

The chain employs TRBV6-5 and TRBJ2-3; D is ambiguous. Germline V gives CDR1 MNHEY, CDR2 SVGAGI. The CDR3 spans 14 residues. Deletions cut 1 base from V and 2 bases from J, with 7 bases between. CDR3 nucleotides: TGTGCCAGCAGTTACTTCCCGCTCACAGATACGCAGTATTTT. Protein sequence: CASSYFPLTDTQYF.

With respect to this clone: Other DNA sequences of this sample code for an identical CDR3. V is TRBV5-1 and J is TRBJ2-7, with 10 bases matching TRBD1. V shed 4 bases, J shed 2 bases, and the junction held 6 bases outside the gene matches. Germline V gene lookup returns CDR1 SGHRS and CDR2 YFSETQ. The CDR3 contains 15 residues. CDR3 sequence reads: CASSLDRGPTYEQYF. In DNA, the CDR3 is TGCGCCAGCAGCCTCGACAGGGGGCCGACCTACGAGCAGTACTTC.